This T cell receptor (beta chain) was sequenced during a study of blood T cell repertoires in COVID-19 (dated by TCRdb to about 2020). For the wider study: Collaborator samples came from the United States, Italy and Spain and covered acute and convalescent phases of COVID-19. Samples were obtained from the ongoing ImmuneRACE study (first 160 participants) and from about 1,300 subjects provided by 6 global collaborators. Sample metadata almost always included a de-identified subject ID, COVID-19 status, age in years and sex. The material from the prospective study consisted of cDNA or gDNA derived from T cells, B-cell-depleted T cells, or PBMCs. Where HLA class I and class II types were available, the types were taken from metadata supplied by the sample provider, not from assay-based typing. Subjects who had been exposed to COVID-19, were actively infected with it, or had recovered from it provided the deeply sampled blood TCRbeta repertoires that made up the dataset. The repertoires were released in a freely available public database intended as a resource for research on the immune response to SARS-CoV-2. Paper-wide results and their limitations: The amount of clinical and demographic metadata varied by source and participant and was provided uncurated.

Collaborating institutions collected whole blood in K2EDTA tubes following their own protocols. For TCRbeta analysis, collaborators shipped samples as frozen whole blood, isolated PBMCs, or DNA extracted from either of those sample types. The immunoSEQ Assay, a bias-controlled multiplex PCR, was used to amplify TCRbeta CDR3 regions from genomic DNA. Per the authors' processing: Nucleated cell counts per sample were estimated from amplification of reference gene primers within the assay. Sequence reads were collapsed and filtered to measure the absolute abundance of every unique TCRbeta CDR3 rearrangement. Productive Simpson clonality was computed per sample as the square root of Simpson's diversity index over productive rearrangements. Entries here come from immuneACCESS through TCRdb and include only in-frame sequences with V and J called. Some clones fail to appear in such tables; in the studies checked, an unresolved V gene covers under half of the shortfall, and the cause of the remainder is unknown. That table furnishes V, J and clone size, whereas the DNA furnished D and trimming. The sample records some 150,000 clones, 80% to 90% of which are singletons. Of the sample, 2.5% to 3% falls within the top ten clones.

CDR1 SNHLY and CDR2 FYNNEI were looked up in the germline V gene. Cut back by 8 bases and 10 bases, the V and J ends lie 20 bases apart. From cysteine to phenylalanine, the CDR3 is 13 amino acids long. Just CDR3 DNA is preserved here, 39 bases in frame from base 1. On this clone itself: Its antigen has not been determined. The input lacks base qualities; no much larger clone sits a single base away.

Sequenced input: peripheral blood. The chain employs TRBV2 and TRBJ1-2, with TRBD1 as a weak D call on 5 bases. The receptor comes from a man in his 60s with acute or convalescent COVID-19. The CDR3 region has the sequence CASQKGEDGHYTF. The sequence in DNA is TGTGCCAGCCAGAAAGGGGAGGACGGACACTACACCTTC.